Following are 23 T cell receptor beta chains from one sample sequenced in a study of T-cell memory formation after mild COVID-19. TCRdb re-analysed the 5' RACE reads in MiXCR, keeping a single row per CDR3 protein. Here the sample spans about 560,000 distinct CDR3 sequences, roughly 20% being singletons. Material for sequencing was PBMCs or a T cell subset sorted from them (not recorded which). These TCRs come from an adult woman who had mild COVID-19 (a few samples of this study predate the infection). Cell type and time point are not known.

The rearrangement uses TRBV7-9 and TRBJ2-7; TRBD2 might be the D (6 bases). Germline-derived CDR1 and CDR2 are SEHNR and FQNEAQ (reference sequence). This CDR3 region has 14 residues. V was pared by 4 bases and J by 4 bases, with 14 bases between. The CDR3 loop reads CASSSELAVYEQYF. As DNA, the CDR3 is TGTGCCAGCAGCTCAGAACTAGCAGTATACGAGCAGTACTTC.

This clonotype was detected a few times. V is TRBV12-3 or TRBV12-4 and J is TRBJ1-2; TRBD1 agrees at 7 bases. The junction had 8 bases not matched to a gene; V was cut back by 0 bases and J by 4 bases. CDR3 size: 16 residues. DNA for the CDR3: TGTGCCAGCAGTTTAGCGGAAGGACAGGCCGTCTATGGCTACACCTTC. It yields the protein CASSLAEGQAVYGYTF.

This chain connects TRBV3-1 to TRBJ2-7, with D hard to call. The germline V gene has CDR1 LGHDT and CDR2 YNNKEL (reference sequence). The CDR3 is 13 amino acids. V was cut by 0 bases and J by 4 bases, with 7 bases left in between. CDR3: CASSQDTAYEQYF. CDR3 nucleotide sequence: TGTGCCAGCAGCCAAGATACAGCTTACGAGCAGTACTTC.

The chain joins TRBV2 to TRBJ2-5; D gene ambiguous. The CDR3 has 14 residues. Germline assignment: CDR1 SNHLY and CDR2 FYNNEI. Trimming removed 4 bases from V and 1 base from J, with 10 bases in between. Written as DNA, the CDR3 is TGTGCCAGCAGTGCCCCGCAGTCCCAAGAGACCCAGTACTTC. Its protein product is CASSAPQSQETQYF.

The V gene is TRBV5-1, the J gene TRBJ2-5, with 8 bases aligning to TRBD1. CDR3 size: 14 residues. The J segment lost 6 bases and the V segment lost 4 bases, leaving 8 bases of the junction unmatched. Germline V gene data show CDR1 as SGHRS and CDR2 as YFSETQ. The CDR3 DNA reads as TGCGCCAGCAGCGCTGGACAGGGATCGAAGACCCAGTACTTC. Protein: CASSAGQGSKTQYF.

J is TRBJ2-1 and V is TRBV2; D gene uncertain. Germline lookup yields CDR1 SNHLY and CDR2 FYNNEI. Trimming pared 3 bases from V and 0 bases from J, leaving 9 bases between. This CDR3 spans 15 amino acids. CDR3 in DNA: TGTGCCAGCAGTGATTACGGAAGCTCCTACAATGAGCAGTTCTTC. Translated, it gives CASSDYGSSYNEQFF.

The rearrangement uses TRBV10-3 and TRBJ1-2; D not certain. Germline V gene sequence: CDR1 ENHRY, CDR2 SYGVKD. The CDR3 is 13 residues long. V was clipped by 3 bases and J by 4 bases, with 9 bases between them. The CDR3 is CAISDPGLYGYTF. The DNA for the CDR3 is TGTGCCATCAGTGACCCGGGCCTCTATGGCTACACCTTC.

This chain uses TRBV7-3 with TRBJ2-1; D is tentatively TRBD1 or TRBD2 (5 bases each). Germline CDR1 is SGHTA and CDR2 is FQGTGA. The CDR3 is 15 amino acids. Trimming took off 0 bases at V and 4 bases at J, with 10 bases between the two ends. The CDR3 sequence is CASSLTGDPYNEQFF. As DNA, the CDR3 is TGTGCCAGCAGCTTAACGGGGGACCCATACAATGAGCAGTTCTTC.

A few counts support this clonotype. The chain recombines TRBV20-1 with TRBJ2-7; 10 bases are a match to TRBD2. The V segment lost 3 bases and the J segment 3 bases; nucleotides outside the gene matches: 11. Germline CDR1 is DFQATT and CDR2 is SNEGSKA (reference sequence). CDR3 length: 16 residues. The CDR3 loop is CSASYPSGRDYYEQYF. Here the CDR3 DNA reads TGCAGTGCTAGCTACCCGAGCGGGAGGGATTACTACGAGCAGTACTTC.

In its sample, this clonotype was seen a few times. This sequence joins TRBV5-1 and TRBJ1-1; D possibly corresponds to TRBD1 (6 bases). The germline V gene encodes CDR1 SGHRS and CDR2 YFSETQ. The CDR3 totals 15 residues. V was shortened by 2 bases and J by 2 bases, with 13 bases between the two germline ends. CDR3: CASSFAGVGNTEAFF. CDR3 sequence (DNA): TGCGCCAGCAGCTTTGCAGGGGTTGGCAACACTGAAGCTTTCTTT.

The chain combines TRBV5-6 with TRBJ2-5, with D maybe TRBD2 (5 bases). Deletions cut 0 bases from V and 5 bases from J, with 8 bases between. CDR3 length: 13 amino acids. In germline, CDR1 is SGHDT, CDR2 YYEEEE. CDR3 coding DNA: TGTGCCAGCAGCTTGGGACTATGGGAGACCCAGTACTTC. Translated: CASSLGLWETQYF.

This clonotype was seen more than once but under ten times. The genes are TRBV7-8 and TRBJ2-5, with TRBD2 as a possible D gene (7 bases). V was cut by 7 bases and J by 5 bases, with 17 bases left in between. The CDR3 runs 14 residues. Per germline, CDR1 SGHVS and CDR2 FQNEAQ. CDR3 region: CASNGGGAGETQYF. The CDR3 nucleotides are TGTGCCAGCAACGGAGGGGGGGCGGGGGAGACCCAGTACTTC. Based on the CDR3 plus reference TRBV7-8 and TRBJ2-5, the full variable domain is GAGVSQSPRYKVAKRGQDVALRCDPISGHVSLFWYQQALGQGPEFLTYFQNEAQLDKSGLPSDRFFAERPEGSVSTLKIQRTQQEDSAVYLCASNGGGAGETQYFGPGTRLLVL.

This clonotype was observed a handful of times. The chain is built from TRBV7-8 and TRBJ1-1; 7 nucleotides agree with TRBD1. CDR3 size: 14 residues. V was pared by 5 bases and J by 1 base, with 4 bases of the junction left unmatched. Germline-derived CDR1 and CDR2 are SGHVS and FQNEAQ. CDR3 sequence: CASSITGANTEAFF. The CDR3 region has the DNA TGTGCCAGCAGCATAACAGGGGCGAACACTGAAGCTTTCTTT.

CDR3 nucleotides: TGCGCCAGCAGCCCCCTTACAGGGAAGACTGCTGGAAACACCATATATTTT. Translating gives CASSPLTGKTAGNTIYF. This sequence joins TRBV4-1 and TRBJ1-3; possible D gene TRBD1, 6 bases. From germline, CDR1 is MGHRA and CDR2 YSYEKL. V lost 4 bases to trimming and J lost 2 bases, with 18 bases between them. The length of the CDR3 is 17 residues.

The table lists this clonotype with a few counts. The genes are TRBV5-4 and TRBJ2-7, with D possibly being TRBD1 or TRBD2 (5 bases each). With 4 bases removed from V and 5 bases from J, the gap between germline ends came to 13 bases. In germline, CDR1 is SGHNT, CDR2 YYREEE (reference sequence). The CDR3 sequence is 13 residues long. The CDR3 protein is CASSSEGHHEQYF. DNA for the CDR3: TGTGCCAGCAGCAGTGAGGGGCACCACGAGCAGTACTTC.

The sample holds many counts of this clonotype. The chain has TRBV24-1 and TRBJ1-1, with D possibly matching TRBD1 (6 bases). Germline V gene data show CDR1 as KGHDR and CDR2 as SFDVKD. Trimming cost V 3 bases and J 5 bases, with 12 bases left between them. The CDR3 is 14 amino acids. This CDR3 is CATSDGGGPTEAFF. The CDR3 nucleotides read TGTGCCACCAGTGATGGGGGGGGGCCAACTGAAGCTTTCTTT.

This clonotype occurred a few times. The chain is built from TRBV19 and TRBJ1-5; D ambiguous. Germline lookup yields CDR1 LNHDA and CDR2 SQIVND (reference sequence). This CDR3 region has 10 residues. Trimming removed 11 bases from V and 7 bases from J, with 9 bases in between. In DNA form, the CDR3 reads TGTGCCCATGGGAGGCAGCCCCAGCATTTT. Its translation is CAHGRQPQHF.

This clonotype was seen only a few times. V gene TRBV5-5 combines with J gene TRBJ1-5; no definite D call. Trimming took 3 bases from V and 0 from J, leaving 10 bases between them. The CDR3 length is 15 residues. Germline values: CDR1 SGHKS, CDR2 YYEKEE (reference sequence). CDR3 region: CASSSAVGSNQPQHF. The CDR3 bases are TGTGCCAGCAGCTCAGCAGTAGGTAGCAATCAGCCCCAGCATTTT.

The chain has TRBV18 and TRBJ1-2, with D perhaps TRBD1 (5 bases). V lost 2 bases and J lost 3, with 22 bases in between. The germline CDR1 and CDR2 sequences are KGHSH and LQKENI. CDR3 size: 18 residues. The CDR3 nucleotides read TGTGCCAGCTCACCAACTCGGAGAAGGTCCAGGGAAGACTATGGCTACACCTTC. As protein: CASSPTRRRSREDYGYTF.

This sequence joins TRBV12-3 or TRBV12-4 and TRBJ1-2; D remains ambiguous. The germline V and J ends were trimmed by 2 bases and 6 bases, with 16 bases remaining between them. The CDR3 has 15 residues. The CDR3 loop is CASSLTAPRSDGYTF. CDR3 in DNA: TGTGCCAGCAGTTTAACCGCCCCCAGATCGGATGGCTACACCTTC.

This sequence joins TRBV6-6 and TRBJ2-5; either TRBD1 or TRBD2 may fit D (5 bases each). The length of the CDR3 is 12 residues. The germline gives CDR1 MNHNY, CDR2 SVGAGI (reference sequence). The V end was cut by 6 bases, the J end by 5 bases, with 10 bases between. The CDR3 sequence is CASSYEGETQYF. DNA of the CDR3: TGTGCCAGCAGCTACGAGGGGGAGACCCAGTACTTC.

This clonotype has at least ten counts. This chain links TRBV4-2 with TRBJ2-7; 10 nucleotides match TRBD2. This CDR3 contains 16 residues. The V gene's germline CDR1 is LGHNA and CDR2 YNFKEQ. V gave up 0 bases and J gave up 2 bases; unmatched junction bases: 4. The DNA for the CDR3 is TGTGCCAGCAGCCAAGATAGCCTAGCGGGGGCCTACGAGCAGTACTTC. Amino acid sequence: CASSQDSLAGAYEQYF.

The chain uses TRBV5-1 and TRBJ2-1, with TRBD2 identical over 8 bases. The ends lost 0 bases at V and 4 bases at J; junction bases unmatched: 3. The CDR3 totals 15 residues. The V gene's germline CDR1 is SGHRS and CDR2 YFSETQ. This CDR3 reads CASSLAPGGYNEQFF. The CDR3 DNA reads TGCGCCAGCAGCTTGGCTCCGGGAGGGTACAATGAGCAGTTCTTC.